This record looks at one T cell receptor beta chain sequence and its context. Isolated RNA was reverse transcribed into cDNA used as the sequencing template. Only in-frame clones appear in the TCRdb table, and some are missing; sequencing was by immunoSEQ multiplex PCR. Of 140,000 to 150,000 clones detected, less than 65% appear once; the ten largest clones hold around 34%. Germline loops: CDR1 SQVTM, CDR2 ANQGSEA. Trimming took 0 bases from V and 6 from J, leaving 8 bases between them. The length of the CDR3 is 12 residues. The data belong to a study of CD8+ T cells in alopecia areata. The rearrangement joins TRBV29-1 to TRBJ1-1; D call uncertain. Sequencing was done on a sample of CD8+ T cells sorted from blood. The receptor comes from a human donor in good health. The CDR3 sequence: CSVEEGTSEAFF. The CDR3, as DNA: TGCAGCGTTGAAGAGGGAACCTCTGAAGCTTTCTTT.